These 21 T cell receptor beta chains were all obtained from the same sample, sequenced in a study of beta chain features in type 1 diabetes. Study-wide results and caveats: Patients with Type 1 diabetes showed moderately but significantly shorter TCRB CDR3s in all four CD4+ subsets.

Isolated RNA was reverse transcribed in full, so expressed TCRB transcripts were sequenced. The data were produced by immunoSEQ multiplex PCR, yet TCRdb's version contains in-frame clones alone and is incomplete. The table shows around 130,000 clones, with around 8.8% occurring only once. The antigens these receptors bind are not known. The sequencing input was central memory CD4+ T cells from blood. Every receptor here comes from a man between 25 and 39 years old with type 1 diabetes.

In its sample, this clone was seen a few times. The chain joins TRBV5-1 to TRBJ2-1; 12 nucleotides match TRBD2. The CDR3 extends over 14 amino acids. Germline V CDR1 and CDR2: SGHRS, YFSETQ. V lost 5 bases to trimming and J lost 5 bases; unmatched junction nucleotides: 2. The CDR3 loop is CASRTSGGNNEQFF. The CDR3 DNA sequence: TGCGCCAGCAGGACTAGCGGGGGTAACAATGAGCAGTTCTTC.

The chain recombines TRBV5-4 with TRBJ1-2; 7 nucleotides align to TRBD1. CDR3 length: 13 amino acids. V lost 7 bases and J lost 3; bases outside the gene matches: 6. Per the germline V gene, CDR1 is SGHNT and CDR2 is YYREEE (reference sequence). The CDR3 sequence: CASQRQGDYGYTF. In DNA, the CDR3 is TGTGCCAGCCAGAGACAGGGAGACTATGGCTACACCTTC.

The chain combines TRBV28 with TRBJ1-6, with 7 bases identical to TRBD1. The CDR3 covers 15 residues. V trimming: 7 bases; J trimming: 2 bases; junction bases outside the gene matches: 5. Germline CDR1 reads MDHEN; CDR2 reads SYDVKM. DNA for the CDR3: TGTGCCAGCACCACGACAGGGACCTATAATTCACCCCTCCACTTT. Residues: CASTTTGTYNSPLHF.

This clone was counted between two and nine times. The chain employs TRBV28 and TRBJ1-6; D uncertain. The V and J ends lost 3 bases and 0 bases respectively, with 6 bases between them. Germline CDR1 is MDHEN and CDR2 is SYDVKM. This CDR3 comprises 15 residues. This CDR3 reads CASSLGSSYNSPLHF. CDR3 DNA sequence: TGTGCCAGCAGTTTGGGCAGCTCCTATAATTCACCCCTCCACTTT.

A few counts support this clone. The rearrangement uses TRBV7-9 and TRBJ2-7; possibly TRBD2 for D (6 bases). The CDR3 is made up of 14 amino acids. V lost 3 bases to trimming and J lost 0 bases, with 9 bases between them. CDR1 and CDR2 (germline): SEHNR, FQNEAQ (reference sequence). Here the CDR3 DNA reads TGTGCCAGCAGCTTCGACGGGAGCTCCTACGAGCAGTACTTC. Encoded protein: CASSFDGSSYEQYF.

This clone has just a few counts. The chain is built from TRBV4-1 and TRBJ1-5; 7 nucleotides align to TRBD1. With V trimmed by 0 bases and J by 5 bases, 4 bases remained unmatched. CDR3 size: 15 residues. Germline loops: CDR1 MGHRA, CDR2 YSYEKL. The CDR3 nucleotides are TGCGCCAGCAGCCAAGAGGTAACAGGGGATCAGCCCCAGCATTTT. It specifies CASSQEVTGDQPQHF.

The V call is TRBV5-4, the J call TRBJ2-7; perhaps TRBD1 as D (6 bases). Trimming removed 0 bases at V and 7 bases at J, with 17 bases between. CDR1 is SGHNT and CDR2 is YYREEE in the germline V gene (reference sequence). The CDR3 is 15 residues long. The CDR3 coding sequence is TGTGCCAGCAGCTTGGGGCGGGCCAGGGGCGAGGAGCAGTACTTC. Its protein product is CASSLGRARGEEQYF.

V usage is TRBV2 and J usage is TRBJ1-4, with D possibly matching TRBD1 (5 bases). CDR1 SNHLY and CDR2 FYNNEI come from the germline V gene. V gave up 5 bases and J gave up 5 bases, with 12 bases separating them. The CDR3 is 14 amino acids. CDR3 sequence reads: CASSSRAYNEKLFF. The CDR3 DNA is TGTGCCAGCAGTTCCAGGGCGTACAATGAAAAACTGTTTTTT.

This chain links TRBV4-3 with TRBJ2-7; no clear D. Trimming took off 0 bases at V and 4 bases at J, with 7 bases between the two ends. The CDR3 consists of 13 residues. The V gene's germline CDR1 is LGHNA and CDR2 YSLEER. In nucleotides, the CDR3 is TGCGCCAGCAGCCAAGATGACACATACGAGCAGTACTTC. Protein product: CASSQDDTYEQYF.

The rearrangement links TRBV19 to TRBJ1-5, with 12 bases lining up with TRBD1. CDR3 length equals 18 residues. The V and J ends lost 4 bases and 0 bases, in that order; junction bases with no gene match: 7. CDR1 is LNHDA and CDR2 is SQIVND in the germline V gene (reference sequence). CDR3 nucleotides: TGTGCCAGTAGTAATAAGGGACAGGGGGCGGATAGCAATCAGCCCCAGCATTTT. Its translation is CASSNKGQGADSNQPQHF.

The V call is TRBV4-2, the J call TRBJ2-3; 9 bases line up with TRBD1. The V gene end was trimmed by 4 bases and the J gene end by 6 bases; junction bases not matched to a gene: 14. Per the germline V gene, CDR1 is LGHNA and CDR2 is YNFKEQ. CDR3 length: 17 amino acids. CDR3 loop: CASSPAAGTGSLDTQYF. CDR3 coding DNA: TGTGCCAGCAGCCCCGCCGCCGGGACAGGGAGTCTGGATACGCAGTATTTT.

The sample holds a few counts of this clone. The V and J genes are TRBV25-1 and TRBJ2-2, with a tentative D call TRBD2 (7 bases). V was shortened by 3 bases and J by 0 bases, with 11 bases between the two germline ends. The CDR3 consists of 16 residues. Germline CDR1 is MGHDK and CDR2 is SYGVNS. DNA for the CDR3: TGTGCCAGCAGTGAGTGGGGGGGCGCGAACACCGGGGAGCTGTTTTTT. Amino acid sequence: CASSEWGGANTGELFF.

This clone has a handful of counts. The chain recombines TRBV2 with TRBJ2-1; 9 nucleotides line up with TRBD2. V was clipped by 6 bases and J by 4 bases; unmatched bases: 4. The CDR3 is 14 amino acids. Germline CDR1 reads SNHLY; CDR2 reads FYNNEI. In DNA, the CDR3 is TGTGCCAGCAGGAGACTAGCGGCATACAATGAGCAGTTCTTC. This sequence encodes CASRRLAAYNEQFF.

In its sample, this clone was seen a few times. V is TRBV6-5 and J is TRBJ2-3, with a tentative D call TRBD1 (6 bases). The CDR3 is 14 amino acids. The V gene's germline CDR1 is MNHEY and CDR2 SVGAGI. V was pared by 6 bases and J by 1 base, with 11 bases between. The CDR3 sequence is CASREDRGTDTQYF. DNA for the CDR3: TGTGCCAGCAGGGAGGACAGAGGCACAGATACGCAGTATTTT.

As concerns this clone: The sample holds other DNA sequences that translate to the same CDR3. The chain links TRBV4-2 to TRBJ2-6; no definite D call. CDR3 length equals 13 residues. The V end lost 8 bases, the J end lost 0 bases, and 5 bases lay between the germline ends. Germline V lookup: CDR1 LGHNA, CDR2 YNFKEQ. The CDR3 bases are TGTGCCAGCCTCAGCTCTGGGGCCAACGTCCTGACTTTC. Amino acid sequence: CASLSSGANVLTF.

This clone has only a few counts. CDR3: CASSDPGQGRTEAFF. The CDR3 DNA reads TGCGCCAGCAGCGACCCGGGACAGGGGCGCACTGAAGCTTTCTTT. The chain links TRBV4-3 to TRBJ1-1, with 10 nucleotides matching TRBD1. V shed 5 bases and J 4 bases; nucleotides not matched to a gene: 7. This CDR3 has 15 residues. Germline values: CDR1 LGHNA, CDR2 YSLEER.

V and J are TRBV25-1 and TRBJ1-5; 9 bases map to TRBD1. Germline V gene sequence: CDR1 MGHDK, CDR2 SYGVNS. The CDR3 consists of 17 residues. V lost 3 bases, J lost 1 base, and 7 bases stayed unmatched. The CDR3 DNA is TGTGCCAGCAGTGACCTTGAAGGACAGGGGAGCAATCAGCCCCAGCATTTT. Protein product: CASSDLEGQGSNQPQHF. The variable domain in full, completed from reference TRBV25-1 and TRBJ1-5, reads EADIYQTPRYLVIGTGKKITLECSQTMGHDKMYWYQQDPGMELHLIHYSYGVNSTEKGDLSSESTVSRIRTEHFPLTLESARPSHTSQYLCASSDLEGQGSNQPQHFGDGTRLSIL.

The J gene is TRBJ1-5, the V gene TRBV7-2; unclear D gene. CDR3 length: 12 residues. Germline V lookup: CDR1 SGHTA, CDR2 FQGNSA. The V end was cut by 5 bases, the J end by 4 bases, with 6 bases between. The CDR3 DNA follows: TGTGCCAGCAGCCGGGATAATCAGCCCCAGCATTTT. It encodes CASSRDNQPQHF. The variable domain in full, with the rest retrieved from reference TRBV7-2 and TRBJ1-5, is GAGVSQSPSNKVTEKGKDVELRCDPISGHTALYWYRQSLGQGLEFLIYFQGNSAPDKSGLPSDRFSAERTGGSVSTLTIQRTQQEDSAVYLCASSRDNQPQHFGDGTRLSIL.

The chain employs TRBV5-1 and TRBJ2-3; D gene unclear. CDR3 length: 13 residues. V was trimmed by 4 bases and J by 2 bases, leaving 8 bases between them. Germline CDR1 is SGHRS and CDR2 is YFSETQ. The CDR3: CASSLEITDTQYF. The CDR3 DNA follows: TGCGCCAGCAGCCTTGAGATCACAGATACGCAGTATTTT. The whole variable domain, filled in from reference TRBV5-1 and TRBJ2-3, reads KAGVTQTPRYLIKTRGQQVTLSCSPISGHRSVSWYQQTPGQGLQFLFEYFSETQRNKGNFPGRFSGRQFSNSRSEMNVSTLELGDSALYLCASSLEITDTQYFGPGTRLTVL.

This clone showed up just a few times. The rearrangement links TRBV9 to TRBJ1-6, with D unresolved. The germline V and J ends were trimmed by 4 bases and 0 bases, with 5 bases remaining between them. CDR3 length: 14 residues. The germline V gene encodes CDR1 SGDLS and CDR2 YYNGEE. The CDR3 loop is CASSKSSYNSPLHF. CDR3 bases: TGTGCCAGCAGCAAGAGCTCCTATAATTCACCCCTCCACTTT.

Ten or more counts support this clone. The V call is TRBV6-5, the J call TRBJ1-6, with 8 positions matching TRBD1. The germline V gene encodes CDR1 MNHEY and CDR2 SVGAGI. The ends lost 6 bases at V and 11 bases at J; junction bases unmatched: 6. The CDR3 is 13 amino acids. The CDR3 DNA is TGTGCCAGCAGACGACAGGGGAAGACACCCCTCCACTTT. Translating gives CASRRQGKTPLHF.